This is a list of T cell receptor beta chains from one sample in a study of T cell repertoires in cytomegalovirus infection. TCRdb recomputed calls from the reads with MiXCR, one row per CDR3 protein. Of about 770,000 distinct CDR3 sequences listed, roughly 29% were seen once; the top ten hold around 13%. The antigens for these receptors are not known. The material sequenced was cultured CD8+ T cells from PBMCs, taken from culture after CMV antigen stimulation. The receptors here all came from a human donor in good health (CMV status not recorded). Some clones in this sample may be carry-over from other donors' samples. The CDR3 runs from the conserved cysteine through the conserved F or W. The D gene is left open where the match is weak.

D: NA
V: TRBV6-2/TRBV6-3
CDR3: CASLSPGDLGNTIYF

D: TRBD1
V: TRBV7-6
CDR3: CASSTRQGVNSPLHF

D: NA
V: TRBV13
CDR3: CASSRDGVNSYNEQFF

D: NA
V: TRBV28
CDR3: CASSSIPGANVLTF

D: NA
V: TRBV28
CDR3: CASSPGSIGNTIYF

D: NA
V: TRBV7-2
CDR3: CASSLAVSDRTSGYTF

D: NA
V: TRBV3-1
CDR3: CASSQDGGRNQPQHF

D: NA
V: TRBV12-3/TRBV12-4
CDR3: CASSLPAVNEQFF

D: NA
V: TRBV4-1
CDR3: CASSQALSNTEAFF

D: NA
V: TRBV10-3
CDR3: CAISESVITGFEISYEQYF

D: NA
V: TRBV27
CDR3: CASSSLYVDTQYF

D: NA
V: TRBV6-5
CDR3: CASSYTSLPREQYF

D: NA
V: TRBV7-2
CDR3: CASTRGGDYNEQFF

D: TRBD2
V: TRBV4-1
CDR3: CASSQEGGDTGELFF

D: NA
V: TRBV19
CDR3: CASSSQGAIYGYTF

D: NA
V: TRBV4-3
CDR3: CASSQDHNRINTEAFF

D: NA
V: TRBV12-3/TRBV12-4
CDR3: CASSWDGTEAFF

D: NA
V: TRBV7-6
CDR3: CASSLRAAPTLILDTQYF

D: TRBD1
V: TRBV7-6
CDR3: CASSATGGTKAFF

D: NA
V: TRBV14
CDR3: CASSSREGFTEAFF

D: NA
V: TRBV7-2
CDR3: CASKTGTPWADTQYF

D: NA
V: TRBV28
CDR3: CASSFGQSRNQPQHF

D: NA
V: TRBV6-1
CDR3: CASSENLSHHEQYF

D: TRBD1
V: TRBV12-3/TRBV12-4
CDR3: CASSPLMTGGKLFF

D: NA
V: TRBV27
CDR3: CASSPGTSHQPQHF

D: NA
V: TRBV3-1
CDR3: CASSFEYGSSYNEQFF

D: NA
V: TRBV7-6
CDR3: CASSPGTPVVTDTQYF

D: NA
V: TRBV7-6
CDR3: CASSLEVQGQETQYF

D: NA
V: TRBV15
CDR3: CATSRDFLQPSTDTQYF

D: NA
V: TRBV7-3
CDR3: CASSSQGTDTQYF

D: TRBD1
V: TRBV11-1
CDR3: CASSPSYGTGNEQFF

D: TRBD1
V: TRBV7-6
CDR3: CASSFRGQGGNEQFF

D: TRBD1
V: TRBV4-2
CDR3: CASSQNRGTGELFF

D: NA
V: TRBV19
CDR3: CASSPPWGRTNYGYTF

D: TRBD1
V: TRBV6-6
CDR3: CASSYSIAGQTSSNQPQHF